The 30 T cell receptor beta chains listed next were all sequenced from one sample in a study of identical twins. TCRdb analysed the 5' RACE reads with MiXCR anew, one entry per CDR3 protein. This table holds fewer than 650,000 distinct CDR3 sequences, 7.5% to 10% found once. This sample also appeared in a second study, on yellow fever vaccine responses in identical twins.

The sequencing sample was made of PBMCs. The receptor source for this set is a woman aged 18-29 years in good health.

Only a few counts were recorded for this clonotype. This chain connects TRBV18 to TRBJ2-3; D gene unclear. The CDR3 length is 14 residues. The V gene lost 5 bases and the J gene lost 4 bases, with 13 bases spanning the gap. Germline assignment: CDR1 KGHSH and CDR2 LQKENI. In nucleotides, the CDR3 is TGTGCCAGCTCATCCCGGACGGTGGCAGATACGCAGTATTTT. Translating gives CASSSRTVADTQYF.

The V call is TRBV5-1, the J call TRBJ2-2; no reliable D call. The CDR3 has 14 residues. Trimming removed 4 bases at V and 4 bases at J, with 11 bases between. CDR1 and CDR2 (germline): SGHRS, YFSETQ. CDR3 coding DNA: TGCGCCAGCAGCCACGGATCGAGCACCGGGGAGCTGTTTTTT. It is translated as CASSHGSSTGELFF.

This clonotype occurred a few times. The rearrangement uses TRBV11-2 and TRBJ2-1; D is ambiguous. The CDR3 spans 12 residues. From germline, CDR1 is SGHAT and CDR2 FQNNGV. The V and J ends lost 7 bases and 8 bases respectively, with 12 bases between them. The chain's CDR3 is CASTDAGYEQFF. The CDR3 region has the DNA TGTGCCAGCACAGACGCTGGCTATGAGCAGTTCTTC.

This clonotype has at least ten counts. The CDR3 nucleotides are TGCGCCAGCAGCTTGCAACCTATCCGCACAGATACGCAGTATTTT. It is translated as CASSLQPIRTDTQYF. The chain is built from TRBV5-1 and TRBJ2-3; D gene uncertain. Trimming stripped 1 base from V and 1 base from J, with 10 bases between. The CDR3 covers 15 residues. Germline CDR1 reads SGHRS; CDR2 reads YFSETQ.

This clonotype occurred a few times. The chain employs TRBV7-9 and TRBJ2-6; 10 nucleotides agree with TRBD1. Germline V gives CDR1 SEHNR, CDR2 FQNEAQ (reference sequence). V dropped 5 bases and J dropped 2; count of bases not matched to a gene: 3. The CDR3 extends over 16 amino acids. The CDR3 DNA reads as TGTGCCAGCAGCAATGACAGGGGGCCTGGGGCCAACGTCCTGACTTTC. Translated, it gives CASSNDRGPGANVLTF.

This clonotype was detected only a few times. The chain employs TRBV3-1 and TRBJ2-3; possible D gene TRBD2, 6 bases. V lost 6 bases and J lost 2, with 15 bases in between. Germline loops: CDR1 LGHDT, CDR2 YNNKEL (reference sequence). CDR3 length equals 15 residues. This CDR3 reads CASSPLGGSTDTQYF. CDR3 nucleotide sequence: TGTGCCAGCAGTCCTTTGGGGGGTTCCACAGATACGCAGTATTTT.

The V and J genes are TRBV25-1 and TRBJ1-2; TRBD1 matches 10 bases. The CDR3 covers 14 residues. V lost 7 bases and J lost 6; bases outside the gene matches: 8. CDR1 is MGHDK, CDR2 SYGVNS, per germline. The CDR3 spells CASTSWTGGNGYTF. The CDR3 nucleotides read TGTGCCAGCACCTCCTGGACAGGGGGTAATGGCTACACCTTC.

The J gene is TRBJ2-3, the V gene TRBV2; no firm D call. This CDR3 comprises 14 residues. CDR1 and CDR2 (germline): SNHLY, FYNNEI. With 6 bases removed from V and 0 bases from J, the gap between germline ends came to 10 bases. CDR3 sequence (DNA): TGTGCCAGCAGGTCACAGAGTAGCACAGATACGCAGTATTTT. It translates to CASRSQSSTDTQYF. The full variable domain, completed using reference TRBV2 and TRBJ2-3, is EPEVTQTPSHQVTQMGQEVILRCVPISNHLYFYWYRQILGQKVEFLVSFYNNEISEKSEIFDDQFSVERPDGSNFTLKIRSTKLEDSAMYFCASRSQSSTDTQYFGPGTRLTVL.

The chain uses TRBV2 and TRBJ2-3; D remains ambiguous. Germline loops: CDR1 SNHLY, CDR2 FYNNEI. Trimming shortened V by 7 bases and J by 0 bases, and 11 bases separated the two germline ends. CDR3 length: 14 amino acids. CDR3 coding DNA: TGTGCCAGCAAGGGCCAGACTAGCACAGATACGCAGTATTTT. It specifies CASKGQTSTDTQYF.

This clonotype appeared a few times. V gene TRBV28 combines with J gene TRBJ2-2; tentatively, D is TRBD1 or TRBD2 (5 bases each). The CDR3 has 15 amino acids. V lost 6 bases, J lost 2 bases, and 13 bases lay in between. CDR1 is MDHEN and CDR2 is SYDVKM in the germline V gene. CDR3 region: CASRMGPKNTGELFF. The DNA for the CDR3 is TGTGCCAGCAGAATGGGACCTAAAAACACCGGGGAGCTGTTTTTT.

This sequence joins TRBV19 and TRBJ2-7, with 7 nucleotides matching TRBD1. Germline CDR1 LNHDA, CDR2 SQIVND (reference sequence). V shed 5 bases, J shed 2 bases, and the junction held 9 bases outside the gene matches. The CDR3 contains 15 residues. The CDR3 reads CASSELPGQTYEQYF. CDR3 DNA sequence: TGTGCCAGTAGTGAATTACCGGGACAGACCTACGAGCAGTACTTC.

This clonotype was detected only a few times. V and J are TRBV20-1 and TRBJ2-2; D is possibly TRBD1 or TRBD2 (6 bases each). This CDR3 spans 19 amino acids. The V gene's germline CDR1 is DFQATT and CDR2 SNEGSKA (reference sequence). V shed 3 bases and J shed 6 bases, with 29 bases lying between them. The CDR3: CSARGGLLETGSRSGELFF. CDR3 coding DNA: TGCAGTGCTAGGGGGGGCTTGCTGGAGACGGGATCCCGTTCCGGGGAGCTGTTTTTT.

The V and J genes are TRBV4-2 and TRBJ2-5; D is perhaps TRBD1 or TRBD2 (5 bases each). Germline CDR1 and CDR2: LGHNA and YNFKEQ. V lost 4 bases and J lost 0, with 21 bases in between. This CDR3 contains 18 residues. The CDR3 nucleotides are TGTGCCAGCAGCCCGAGGATTCTTTGGGACGGCAACCAAGAGACCCAGTACTTC. This sequence encodes CASSPRILWDGNQETQYF.

The rearrangement links TRBV6-5 to TRBJ2-1; 9 positions agree with TRBD2. The V segment lost 0 bases and the J segment 4 bases; nucleotides outside the gene matches: 13. Looked up from germline, CDR1 is MNHEY and CDR2 is SVGAGI. CDR3 length: 19 amino acids. Here the CDR3 DNA reads TGTGCCAGCAGTTACTCGATCCCCTCGCTAGCGGGACCTTACAATGAGCAGTTCTTC. Translating it yields CASSYSIPSLAGPYNEQFF.

This clonotype turned up a few times. The chain uses TRBV7-9 and TRBJ1-6, with 7 bases identical to TRBD1. The CDR3 is 15 residues long. Unmatched junction bases numbered 10, after V lost 5 bases and J lost 9 bases. Germline values: CDR1 SEHNR, CDR2 FQNEAQ (reference sequence). CDR3 amino acids: CASSRLDRDFSPLHF. Here the CDR3 DNA reads TGTGCCAGCAGCCGTCTTGACAGGGACTTTTCACCCCTCCACTTT.

This clonotype was detected many times. The CDR3: CASTDRAYEQYF. The CDR3 DNA reads TGTGCCAGCACGGACAGGGCATACGAGCAGTACTTC. V gene TRBV28 combines with J gene TRBJ2-7, with 8 bases matching TRBD1. The germline CDR1 and CDR2 sequences are MDHEN and SYDVKM. J lost 4 bases, V lost 7 bases, and 3 bases had no gene match. CDR3 size: 12 residues.

This clonotype was counted only a few times. This rearrangement joins TRBV25-1 to TRBJ2-3, with D possibly TRBD2 on 6 matching bases. The CDR3 has 11 residues. Trimming pared 8 bases from V and 6 bases from J, leaving 9 bases between. Germline V gene lookup returns CDR1 MGHDK and CDR2 SYGVNS. The CDR3 reads CASCGVDTQYF. For the CDR3, the DNA is TGTGCCAGCTGCGGGGTTGATACGCAGTATTTT.

The table lists this clonotype with a few counts. The V gene is TRBV20-1, the J gene TRBJ2-7; 7 bases are a match to TRBD1. Germline V gives CDR1 DFQATT, CDR2 SNEGSKA (reference sequence). There are 16 residues in the CDR3. The trim removed 7 bases at V and 0 bases at J, leaving 15 bases unmatched. In nucleotides, the CDR3 is TGCAGTGTCCCGACCTCTGACAGGGTAGCCTCCTACGAGCAGTACTTC. It encodes CSVPTSDRVASYEQYF.

This clonotype was counted only a few times. This chain joins TRBV6-2 or TRBV6-3 and TRBJ2-7, with a tentative D call TRBD2 (5 bases). The CDR3 sequence is 13 residues long. CDR1 is MNHEY, CDR2 SVGEGT, per germline. V was shortened by 2 bases and J by 11 bases, with 16 bases between the two germline ends. CDR3: CASSYPAGGLEYF. CDR3 sequence (DNA): TGTGCCAGCAGTTACCCGGCAGGAGGACTCGAGTACTTC.

This clonotype was picked up a small number of times. J is TRBJ2-2 and V is TRBV6-6; 7 positions agree with TRBD2. Germline CDR1 reads MNHNY; CDR2 reads SVGAGI (reference sequence). J lost 7 bases, V lost 4 bases, and 3 bases had no gene match. There are 13 residues in the CDR3. Here the CDR3 reads CASSSTSVGELFF. The DNA of the CDR3 is TGTGCCAGCAGTTCTACTAGCGTCGGGGAGCTGTTTTTT.

This clonotype was seen repeatedly, ten times or more. The chain carries TRBV2 and TRBJ1-6; 10 positions match TRBD1. The CDR3 sequence is 17 residues long. CDR1 is SNHLY, CDR2 FYNNEI, per germline. Unmatched junction bases numbered 9, after V lost 7 bases and J lost 3 bases. CDR3 protein: CASIPTGGLSYNSPLHF. The CDR3 DNA follows: TGTGCCAGCATTCCGACAGGGGGCCTGAGCTATAATTCACCCCTCCACTTT.

This clonotype showed up many times. CDR3 bases: TGTGCCAGCAGCCAAGTTATTGCGGACGTCGGGGAGCTGTTTTTT. Its translation: CASSQVIADVGELFF. The rearrangement links TRBV4-2 to TRBJ2-2; D call uncertain. Germline V lookup: CDR1 LGHNA, CDR2 YNFKEQ. The ends were cut back, 1 base at V and 7 bases at J, with 13 bases in the middle. This CDR3 region has 15 residues.

This clonotype was seen a handful of times. V and J are TRBV4-3 and TRBJ2-3; TRBD1 or TRBD2 may be the D gene (5 bases each). The CDR3 is 17 residues long. V lost 0 bases, J lost 3 bases, and 16 bases lay in between. Germline V gene lookup returns CDR1 LGHNA and CDR2 YSLEER. CDR3 sequence (DNA): TGCGCCAGCAGCCAAGATAGGGGCCTAAGCGGAACAGATACGCAGTATTTT. Translating it yields CASSQDRGLSGTDTQYF.

This clonotype came up many times. V gene TRBV7-2 combines with J gene TRBJ2-5; tentatively, D is TRBD2 (5 bases). V was trimmed by 3 bases and J by 5 bases, leaving 19 bases between them. This CDR3 has 16 amino acids. Germline lookup yields CDR1 SGHTA and CDR2 FQGNSA. The CDR3 is CASSFSPGKPSETQYF. Here the CDR3 DNA reads TGTGCCAGCAGCTTCAGTCCCGGGAAACCGTCGGAGACCCAGTACTTC.

This clonotype came up a few times. The chain has TRBV7-9 and TRBJ2-2; 9 bases are shared with TRBD2. This CDR3 has 17 amino acids. Germline V gene sequence: CDR1 SEHNR, CDR2 FQNEAQ (reference sequence). The trim removed 2 bases at V and 7 bases at J, leaving 11 bases unmatched. The CDR3 loop reads CASSLRPVAGANGELFF. The CDR3 DNA sequence: TGTGCCAGCAGCTTACGGCCAGTAGCGGGAGCGAACGGGGAGCTGTTTTTT.

This clonotype was seen a handful of times. V gene TRBV9 combines with J gene TRBJ1-3; D is uncertain. The CDR3 loop spans 13 amino acids. Trimming pared 7 bases from V and 0 bases from J, leaving 8 bases between. Looked up from germline, CDR1 is SGDLS and CDR2 is YYNGEE. The CDR3 DNA follows: TGTGCCAGCGGCCGATACTCTGGAAACACCATATATTTT. It is translated as CASGRYSGNTIYF.

This chain joins TRBV5-1 and TRBJ1-6; 7 bases are a match to TRBD1. The CDR3 is made up of 16 amino acids. J lost 6 bases, V lost 4 bases, and 10 bases had no gene match. Germline V CDR1 and CDR2: SGHRS, YFSETQ. The CDR3 bases are TGCGCCAGCAGCCCCTTCCGACAGGGCGTTAATTCACCCCTCCACTTT. Translated, it gives CASSPFRQGVNSPLHF.

Ten or more counts support this clonotype. This chain links TRBV29-1 with TRBJ1-1, with 9 bases lining up with TRBD1. The length of the CDR3 is 14 residues. J lost 0 bases, V lost 7 bases, and 6 bases had no gene match. Germline CDR1 and CDR2: SQVTM and ANQGSEA. CDR3 sequence (DNA): TGCAGCGCGCGACAGGGGGGCTTGAACACTGAAGCTTTCTTT. Translating it yields CSARQGGLNTEAFF.

The chain joins TRBV20-1 to TRBJ2-3, with D possibly matching TRBD2 (6 bases). The germline CDR1 and CDR2 sequences are DFQATT and SNEGSKA (reference sequence). Trimming removed 0 bases at V and 3 bases at J, with 13 bases between. The CDR3 extends over 15 amino acids. The CDR3 coding sequence is TGCAGTGCTAGAGATCCGGCGGAGGGGACAGATACGCAGTATTTT. Amino acids: CSARDPAEGTDTQYF.

This clonotype was found many times. CDR3 in amino acids: CASSPRSLAKNIQYF. The CDR3, as DNA: TGTGCCAGCAGCCCTCGATCCCTGGCCAAAAACATTCAGTACTTC. The J gene is TRBJ2-4, the V gene TRBV14; D unclear. V was cut by 4 bases and J by 1 base, with 11 bases left in between. The germline gives CDR1 SGHDN, CDR2 FVKESK. The length of the CDR3 is 15 residues.